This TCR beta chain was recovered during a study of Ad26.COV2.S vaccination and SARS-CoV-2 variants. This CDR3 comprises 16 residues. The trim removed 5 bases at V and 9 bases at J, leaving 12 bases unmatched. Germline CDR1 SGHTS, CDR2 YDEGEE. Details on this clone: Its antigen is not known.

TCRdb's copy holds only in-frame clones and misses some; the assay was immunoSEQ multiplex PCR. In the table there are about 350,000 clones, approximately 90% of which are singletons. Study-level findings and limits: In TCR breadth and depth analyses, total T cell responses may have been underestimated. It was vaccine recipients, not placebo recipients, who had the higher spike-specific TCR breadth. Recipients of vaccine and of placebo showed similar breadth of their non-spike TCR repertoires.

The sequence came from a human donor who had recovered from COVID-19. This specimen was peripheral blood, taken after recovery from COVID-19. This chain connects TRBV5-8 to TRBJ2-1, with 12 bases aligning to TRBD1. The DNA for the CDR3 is TGTGCCAGCAGTCTTGCGTTCGGGACAGGGGGCAGTGAGCAGTTCTTC. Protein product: CASSLAFGTGGSEQFF.